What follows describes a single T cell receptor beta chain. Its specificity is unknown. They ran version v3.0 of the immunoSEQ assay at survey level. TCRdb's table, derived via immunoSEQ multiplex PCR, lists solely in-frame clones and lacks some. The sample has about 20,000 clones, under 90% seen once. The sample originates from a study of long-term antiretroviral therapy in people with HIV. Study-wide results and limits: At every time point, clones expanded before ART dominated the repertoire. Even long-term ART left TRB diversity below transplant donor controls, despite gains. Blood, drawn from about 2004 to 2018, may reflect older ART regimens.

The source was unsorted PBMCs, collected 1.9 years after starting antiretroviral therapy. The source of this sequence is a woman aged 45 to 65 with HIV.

The CDR3 here is CASRDGSSGNTIYF. CDR3 nucleotides: TGTGCCAGTAGGGACGGCTCCTCTGGAAACACCATATATTTT. V usage is TRBV19 and J usage is TRBJ1-3, with D unresolved. The CDR3 totals 14 residues. V shed 6 bases and J shed 0 bases, with 9 bases lying between them. Germline CDR1 and CDR2: LNHDA and SQIVND (reference sequence).